This is a list of T cell receptor beta chains from one sample in a study of technical replicates of blood from several donors. TCRdb's copy holds only in-frame clones and misses some; the assay was immunoSEQ multiplex PCR. The table shows around 80,000 clones, with just over 95% occurring only once. The material sequenced was T cells isolated from PBMCs. Receptors originate from a human donor in good health. CDR3s include the opening cysteine and the closing phenylalanine or tryptophan. Fields, in order: clone size, J gene, V gene, D gene, CDR3 protein, CDR3 DNA. A D gene is named only where the DNA matches it firmly. Size is omitted from some rows. Given values are once, few, many or a class for expanded clones.

- TRBJ2-5 TRBV7-2 TRBD1 CASRGTGRETQYF TGTGCCAGCAGGGGGACAGGGCGAGAGACCCAGTACTTC
- TRBJ2-5 TRBV4-3 TRBD2 CASSQVAGGETQYF TGCGCCAGCAGCCAAGTAGCGGGAGGAGAGACCCAGTACTTC
- TRBJ1-2 TRBV11-2 TRBD1 CASSLGTGGNGYTF TGTGCCAGCAGCTTAGGGACAGGGGGCAACGGCTACACCTTC
- TRBJ1-1 TRBV25-1 - CASSRTIGTEAFF TGTGCCAGCAGTCGGACTATCGGCACTGAAGCTTTCTTT
- TRBJ2-1 TRBV7-2 TRBD2 CASSLGASGSNEQFF TGTGCCAGCAGCTTAGGGGCTAGCGGGAGCAATGAGCAGTTCTTC
- TRBJ1-1 TRBV20-1 TRBD1 CSARDRDEAFF TGCAGTGCTAGGGACAGGGATGAAGCTTTCTTT
once TRBJ1-5 TRBV6-6 - CASSHTRVQPQHF TGTGCCAGCAGCCACACCCGTGTGCAGCCCCAGCATTTT
- TRBJ1-4 TRBV6-6 - CASRTGNEKLFF TGTGCCAGCAGGACGGGTAATGAAAAACTGTTTTTT
once TRBJ1-2 TRBV28 - CASSLIGAGYGYTF TGTGCCAGCAGTTTAATTGGGGCCGGCTATGGCTACACCTTC
- TRBJ1-1 TRBV6-1 - CASGGLGGNTEAFF TGTGCCAGCGGGGGTTTGGGGGGAAACACTGAAGCTTTCTTT
- TRBJ1-1 TRBV27 - CASSPAGSTEAFF TGTGCCAGCAGCCCTGCGGGGAGCACTGAAGCTTTCTTT
- TRBJ2-3 TRBV9 TRBD2 CASSAIYLSGRSNTQYF TGTGCCAGCAGCGCCATCTATCTTAGCGGGAGGTCGAATACGCAGTATTTT
- TRBJ2-5 TRBV29-1 TRBD1 CSVASGTAQETQYF TGCAGCGTCGCTTCCGGGACAGCTCAAGAGACCCAGTACTTC
- TRBJ2-7 TRBV27 TRBD2 CASSPYTSGPSYEQYF TGTGCCAGCAGCCCCTATACTAGCGGACCTTCCTACGAGCAGTACTTC
- TRBJ1-5 TRBV10-3 TRBD1 CAISIAPQGEGQPQHF TGTGCCATCAGTATAGCCCCACAGGGGGAAGGTCAGCCCCAGCATTTT
once TRBJ2-7 TRBV30 TRBD1 CAVDRATYEQYF TGTGCCGTCGACAGGGCTACCTACGAGCAGTACTTC
- TRBJ1-5 TRBV27 - CASSIGGGPGNQPQHF TGTGCCAGCAGCATAGGGGGGGGGCCGGGCAATCAGCCCCAGCATTTT
- TRBJ1-4 TRBV5-6 - CASSFDSLNEKLFF TGTGCCAGCAGCTTTGACAGCCTTAATGAAAAACTGTTTTTT
- TRBJ2-4 TRBV27 TRBD2 CASSLSGGVAKNIQYF TGTGCCAGCAGTCTTAGCGGGGGGGTAGCCAAAAACATTCAGTACTTC
- TRBJ2-2 TRBV7-9 - CASSLGLNTGELFF TGTGCCAGCAGCTTAGGACTAAACACCGGGGAGCTGTTTTTT
- TRBJ2-7 TRBV28 TRBD2 CASSLTGTNYEQYF TGTGCCAGCAGTTTAACTGGGACTAACTACGAGCAGTACTTC
- TRBJ2-7 TRBV10-3 - CAIREGDNSYEQYF TGTGCCATCAGGGAGGGGGACAACTCCTACGAGCAGTACTTC
- TRBJ2-1 TRBV2 TRBD1 CASRGQPAYNEQFF TGTGCCAGCAGGGGACAGCCCGCCTACAATGAGCAGTTCTTC
- TRBJ1-2 TRBV29-1 TRBD1 CSVGGQGYGYTF TGCAGCGTTGGGGGACAGGGTTATGGCTACACCTTC
- TRBJ2-1 TRBV9 TRBD1 CASTSSEQGLFDEQFF TGTGCCAGCACCTCATCAGAACAGGGGCTCTTCGATGAGCAGTTCTTC
once TRBJ2-1 TRBV6-1 - CASSEPNTEPSYNEQFF TGTGCCAGCAGTGAACCCAATACAGAGCCCTCCTACAATGAGCAGTTCTTC
- TRBJ2-7 TRBV14 - CASSPRLEHEQYF TGTGCCAGCAGCCCAAGACTAGAACACGAGCAGTACTTC
once TRBJ1-1 TRBV28 - CASRLQGNTEAFF TGTGCCAGCAGGTTACAGGGGAACACTGAAGCTTTCTTT
- TRBJ2-3 TRBV18 TRBD2 CASFTSGTDTQYF TGTGCCAGCTTCACTAGCGGCACAGATACGCAGTATTTT
- TRBJ2-3 TRBV5-1 TRBD2 CASSPGTSGRGDTQYF TGCGCCAGCAGCCCCGGGACTAGCGGGAGGGGAGATACGCAGTATTTT
- TRBJ2-5 TRBV9 TRBD2 CASSVEGTSQETQYF TGTGCCAGCAGCGTAGAAGGGACTAGCCAAGAGACCCAGTACTTC
- TRBJ2-5 TRBV2 TRBD2 CASQGLARARGETQYF TGTGCCAGCCAGGGACTAGCGAGAGCGAGGGGGGAGACCCAGTACTTC
- TRBJ2-5 TRBV18 - CASSPSGWETQYF TGTGCCAGCTCACCTTCAGGGTGGGAGACCCAGTACTTC
- TRBJ2-1 TRBV30 - CAWSSPFLGGTLYNEQFF TGTGCCTGGAGTTCCCCTTTTTTGGGCGGGACTCTCTACAATGAGCAGTTCTTC